This TCR beta chain is drawn from a study of CD8+CD57+ T cells in acquired aplastic anemia. Study-wide context: An average of roughly 3 ug of DNA was obtained from sorted CD4+ and CD8+ cells.

Individuals selected for sequencing had exhibited CD8+CD57+ cell expansion on flow cytometry. This clonotype occurred once. The template used for profiling TCR beta VDJ and CDR3 was genomic DNA. TCRdb called the reads again in MiXCR, with one record for every CDR3 protein. The table lists about 160,000 distinct CDR3 sequences, roughly 50% of them singletons. CDR1 is MNHNS and CDR2 is SASEGT in the germline V gene. The CDR3 is made up of 13 amino acids. V lost 5 bases, J lost 4 bases, and 11 bases lay in between. This receptor was taken from a human donor with aplastic anemia. Material: sorted CD4+, CD8+, or CD8+CD57+ T cells (not recorded which) from PBMCs. The rearrangement links TRBV6-1 to TRBJ2-5, with D maybe TRBD2 (6 bases). CDR3: CASSRETGETQYF. Here the CDR3 DNA reads TGTGCCAGCAGTCGGGAGACTGGAGAGACCCAGTACTTC.